One and the same sample provided the 14 T cell receptor beta chains below, sequenced in a study of shared clonotypes between healthy human individuals. In the naive CD8 group, cells lacked CD45RO and were positively selected for CCR7, so terminally differentiated effector memory CD45RA+ cells were left out. The repertoire was sequenced with immunoSEQ multiplex PCR; TCRdb's copy has only in-frame clones and lacks some. The table shows about 2 million clones, with approximately 95% occurring only once. The sequencing input was naive CD8+ T cells sorted from blood. The receptor set was obtained from a man younger than 35 in good health.

The chain uses TRBV27 and TRBJ2-7; 10 nucleotides match TRBD1. The V gene end was trimmed by 5 bases and the J gene end by 3 bases; junction bases not matched to a gene: 1. Germline V gene data show CDR1 as MNHEY and CDR2 as SMNVEV (reference sequence). This CDR3 is 13 amino acids long. The CDR3 DNA reads as TGTGCCAGCAGTGGGGACAGGGGCTACGAGCAGTACTTC. Protein product: CASSGDRGYEQYF.

As concerns this clone: Within the sample, other DNA sequences also encode this same CDR3. In nucleotides, the CDR3 is TGCGCCAGCAGCCAAGATAGATATAGCAATCAGCCCCAGCATTTT. Its protein is CASSQDRYSNQPQHF. The chain employs TRBV4-3 and TRBJ1-5; D is unresolved. The ends were cut back, 0 bases at V and 0 bases at J, with 6 bases in the middle. This CDR3 has 15 residues. Germline V lookup: CDR1 LGHNA, CDR2 YSLEER.

This clone has just one count. This chain joins TRBV7-9 and TRBJ2-7; no clear D. Per germline, CDR1 SEHNR and CDR2 FQNEAQ (reference sequence). The CDR3 totals 13 residues. V lost 8 bases, J lost 3 bases, and 14 bases lay in between. CDR3 amino acids: CASGPDLYYEQYF. CDR3 DNA: TGTGCCAGCGGCCCGGACCTTTACTACGAGCAGTACTTC.

In this sample, this clone turned up once. The chain carries TRBV7-6 and TRBJ1-4; 11 positions agree with TRBD1. Looked up from germline, CDR1 is SGHVS and CDR2 is FNYEAQ. The CDR3 sequence is 15 residues long. Germline trimming cut 1 base from V and 8 bases from J; bases unmatched to any gene: 3. The CDR3 region has the DNA TGTGCCAGCAGCTTAGGGACAGGGGGCCCAGAAAAACTGTTTTTT. Its protein is CASSLGTGGPEKLFF.

The chain recombines TRBV27 with TRBJ2-7, with 9 bases matching TRBD2. After removal of 8 bases from V and 4 bases from J, the junction contained 6 bases not matched to a gene. Germline V gene lookup returns CDR1 MNHEY and CDR2 SMNVEV (reference sequence). The CDR3 is made up of 13 amino acids. The CDR3 bases are TGTGCCAGCGGGGGACTAGCTAGGTACGAGCAGTACTTC. Amino acid sequence: CASGGLARYEQYF.

This chain links TRBV27 with TRBJ1-5; D remains ambiguous. Germline CDR1 MNHEY, CDR2 SMNVEV (reference sequence). This CDR3 region has 14 residues. V lost 5 bases and J lost 0, with 8 bases in between. CDR3 sequence reads: CASSAVGSNQPQHF. CDR3 nucleotides: TGTGCCAGCAGTGCAGTAGGTAGCAATCAGCCCCAGCATTTT.

J is TRBJ1-4 and V is TRBV21-1. TRBV21-1 constitutes a pseudogene. The CDR3 consists of 16 residues. The CDR3 protein is CASSTRVGTTNEKLFF. As DNA, the CDR3 is TGTGCCAGCAGCACTCGAGTTGGAACAACTAATGAAAAACTGTTTTTT.

CDR3: CASSYEAGYTDTQYF. Written as DNA, the CDR3 is TGTGCCAGCAGTTACGAGGCAGGTTACACAGATACGCAGTATTTT. This chain links TRBV6-5 with TRBJ2-3; D not resolved. CDR3 size: 15 residues. In germline, CDR1 is MNHEY, CDR2 SVGAGI. V lost 2 bases and J lost 2, with 11 bases in between.

The V and J genes are TRBV7-3 and TRBJ2-4, with D possibly being TRBD1 or TRBD2 (5 bases each). Germline-derived CDR1 and CDR2 are SGHTA and FQGTGA. V was cut by 1 base and J by 7 bases, with 17 bases left in between. This CDR3 comprises 16 residues. CDR3 residues: CASSLNSEGTGNIQYF. For the CDR3, the DNA is TGTGCCAGCAGCTTAAACTCAGAAGGGACGGGGAACATTCAGTACTTC.

With respect to this clone: The sample has other DNA sequences that encode this CDR3 too. The chain joins TRBV10-2 to TRBJ2-1; tentative D call: TRBD1 (5 bases). Germline-derived CDR1 and CDR2 are WSHSY and SAAADI. The CDR3 runs 11 residues. V dropped 2 bases and J dropped 10 bases, with 6 bases sitting between them. This chain's CDR3 is CASSEGAEQFF. CDR3 in DNA: TGCGCCAGCAGTGAGGGGGCCGAGCAGTTCTTC.

With regard to this clone: The same CDR3 can be traced to other DNA sequences in this sample. This rearrangement joins TRBV7-9 to TRBJ1-2, with a weak D call TRBD1 (5 bases). The CDR3 is 11 residues long. Germline CDR1 and CDR2: SEHNR and FQNEAQ (reference sequence). The V end was cut by 3 bases, the J end by 11 bases, with 10 bases between. The CDR3 is CASSFGAGYTF. In DNA form, the CDR3 reads TGTGCCAGCAGCTTTGGGGCGGGGTACACCTTC.

This sequence joins TRBV4-1 and TRBJ2-1, with TRBD2 matching over 12 bases. Looked up from germline, CDR1 is MGHRA and CDR2 is YSYEKL. The CDR3 loop spans 15 amino acids. V dropped 10 bases and J dropped 8; count of bases not matched to a gene: 12. The CDR3 coding sequence is TGCGCCACCACACGAGAGACTAGCGGGAGTTATGAGCAGTTCTTC. Its translation: CATTRETSGSYEQFF.

The rearrangement uses TRBV2 and TRBJ2-3; no reliable D call. This CDR3 comprises 15 residues. V lost 0 bases and J lost 2, with 9 bases in between. CDR1 is SNHLY and CDR2 is FYNNEI in the germline V gene. The CDR3 nucleotides are TGTGCCAGCAGTGAAGCGCAGGCCTACACAGATACGCAGTATTTT. It is translated as CASSEAQAYTDTQYF.

This rearrangement joins TRBV6-5 to TRBJ2-7, with no clear D. V was shortened by 8 bases and J by 6 bases, with 17 bases between the two germline ends. The CDR3 spans 13 residues. Per germline, CDR1 MNHEY and CDR2 SVGAGI. CDR3 loop: CASAYLETSEQYF. DNA of the CDR3: TGTGCCAGCGCTTATCTCGAGACCAGCGAGCAGTACTTC.